This T cell receptor (beta chain) was profiled in a study of shared clonotypes between healthy human individuals. Broader study findings: It was the few donors that limited the genetic and exposure-history diversity represented. Naive subsets, compared against memory subsets, generally had larger estimated richness values. Researchers sampled only blood; tissue repertoires likely differ. Roughly 5% of naive CD4 clonotypes were common to a handful of donors.

Profiled with immunoSEQ multiplex PCR; TCRdb holds only in-frame clones, not every one. The table has about 550,000 clones, roughly 96% seen once. This CDR3 has 14 amino acids. Germline V gene data show CDR1 as MNHEY and CDR2 as SMNVEV (reference sequence). After removal of 2 bases from V and 4 bases from J, the junction contained 2 bases not matched to a gene. On this clone itself: Its target is unknown.

It was CD45RO-negative cells, positively selected for CCR7, that made up naive CD8 cells, with terminally differentiated effector memory CD45RA+ cells excluded. The sample was naive CD8+ T cells sorted from blood. This TCR was sampled from a woman aged 25-40 years in good health. The chain employs TRBV27 and TRBJ1-5; the match to TRBD1 covers 7 bases. CDR3 region: CASSLIQGNQPQHF. Here the CDR3 DNA reads TGTGCCAGCAGTTTAATACAGGGGAATCAGCCCCAGCATTTT.